A single sample is the source of the 26 T cell receptor beta chains below, sequenced in a study of T cell responses to AZD1222 COVID-19 vaccine. This table comes from immunoSEQ multiplex PCR, and its TCRdb copy is limited to in-frame clones, with some not included. The sample lists about 130,000 clones; over 85% were seen once. Sequences were derived from peripheral blood, sampled 28 days after the second AZD1222 dose. The receptors here all came from an adult who received the AZD1222 COVID-19 vaccine.

This chain uses TRBV27 with TRBJ2-7; no firm D call. The CDR3 has 13 amino acids. From germline, CDR1 is MNHEY and CDR2 SMNVEV (reference sequence). Trimming removed 5 bases at V and 6 bases at J, with 14 bases between. The CDR3 DNA follows: TGTGCCAGCAGTGGACGTTATAGGGTCGAGCAGTACTTC. Translating gives CASSGRYRVEQYF.

The chain is built from TRBV9 and TRBJ2-2; D could derive from TRBD1 or TRBD2 (6 bases each). Looked up from germline, CDR1 is SGDLS and CDR2 is YYNGEE. Trimming stripped 4 bases from V and 0 bases from J, with 13 bases between. This CDR3 contains 16 residues. The CDR3 sequence is CASSSRGGSNTGELFF. CDR3 DNA: TGTGCCAGCAGCAGCAGGGGAGGCTCGAACACCGGGGAGCTGTTTTTT.

The V call is TRBV7-9, the J call TRBJ1-2, with 9 bases lining up with TRBD1. Trimming took 5 bases from V and 4 from J; bases not matched to a gene: 2. Looked up from germline, CDR1 is SEHNR and CDR2 is FQNEAQ (reference sequence). This CDR3 spans 13 amino acids. This CDR3 reads CASSGQGTYGYTF. The CDR3 nucleotides read TGTGCCAGCAGCGGACAGGGGACCTATGGCTACACCTTC.

The V call is TRBV7-7, the J call TRBJ2-4; 9 bases are shared with TRBD1. Trimming at V came to 5 bases and at J to 0 bases, leaving 14 bases not matched to a gene. Looked up from germline, CDR1 is SSHAT and CDR2 is FNYEAQ (reference sequence). This CDR3 is built from 19 residues. The CDR3 region is CASSQPRDRVKPAKNIQYF. CDR3 DNA: TGTGCCAGCAGCCAACCCCGGGACAGGGTAAAACCAGCCAAAAACATTCAGTACTTC.

Only a few counts were recorded for this clone. The CDR3 loop reads CAISGPGQYPYEQYF. CDR3 sequence (DNA): TGTGCCATCAGTGGCCCGGGACAGTACCCCTACGAGCAGTACTTC. This chain joins TRBV10-3 and TRBJ2-7, with 7 bases matching TRBD1. The V gene's germline CDR1 is ENHRY and CDR2 SYGVKD. CDR3 length: 15 residues. J lost 2 bases, V lost 4 bases, and 8 bases had no gene match.

Worth noting for this clone: At one end the junction does not follow the germline gene, possibly because of a read error. The V call is TRBV27, the J call TRBJ1-1; D call uncertain. This CDR3 is built from 13 residues. Germline V gene lookup returns CDR1 MNHEY and CDR2 SMNVEV (reference sequence). CDR3 protein: CASSLNLNAEAFF. The CDR3 bases are TGTGCCAGCAGTTTGAACCTGAACGCTGAAGCTTTCTTT.

The V call is TRBV7-2, the J call TRBJ2-1; D call uncertain. Germline V gene sequence: CDR1 SGHTA, CDR2 FQGNSA. The CDR3 has 12 residues. V dropped 0 bases and J dropped 9 bases, with 6 bases sitting between them. The CDR3 bases are TGTGCCAGCAGCTTAGCTGTGGGTGAGCAGTTCTTC. This gives the protein CASSLAVGEQFF.

The V gene is TRBV6-4, the J gene TRBJ1-5; possible D gene TRBD1, 5 bases. The CDR3 spans 15 residues. The V and J ends lost 6 bases and 4 bases respectively, with 16 bases between them. CDR1 and CDR2 (germline): MRHNA, SNTAGT. The CDR3 spells CASSETGTTNQPQHF. The CDR3 nucleotides read TGTGCCAGCAGCGAAACCGGGACGACAAATCAGCCCCAGCATTTT.

The J gene is TRBJ2-7, the V gene TRBV6-2 or TRBV6-3; 14 nucleotides align to TRBD2. Per the germline V gene, CDR1 is MNHEY and CDR2 is SVGEGT. Germline trimming cut 5 bases from V and 2 bases from J; bases unmatched to any gene: 11. The CDR3 length is 18 residues. This CDR3 reads CASSPLGLAGDVTYEQYF. CDR3 in DNA: TGTGCCAGCAGTCCACTGGGACTAGCGGGGGACGTAACCTACGAGCAGTACTTC.

J is TRBJ2-7 and V is TRBV10-3; D is uncertain. Germline V gene data show CDR1 as ENHRY and CDR2 as SYGVKD. The CDR3 is 14 residues long. The ends were cut back, 4 bases at V and 2 bases at J, with 12 bases in the middle. The CDR3 loop reads CAISGSKSPYEQYF. The CDR3 nucleotides are TGTGCCATCAGTGGGTCGAAAAGTCCCTACGAGCAGTACTTC.

V usage is TRBV18 and J usage is TRBJ1-4; D not certain. V shed 8 bases and J shed 2 bases, with 15 bases lying between them. Looked up from germline, CDR1 is KGHSH and CDR2 is LQKENI. This CDR3 is 15 amino acids long. CDR3 DNA: TGTGCCAGCCGCTCCGGACCGCATACTAATGAAAAACTGTTTTTT. This codes for CASRSGPHTNEKLFF.

The chain has TRBV4-1 and TRBJ1-1; weak D call: TRBD1 (6 bases). Germline CDR1 and CDR2: MGHRA and YSYEKL. The V end was cut by 5 bases, the J end by 3 bases, with 13 bases between. The CDR3 totals 14 residues. The CDR3: CASSKGQIDTEAFF. CDR3 DNA sequence: TGCGCCAGCAGCAAAGGACAGATCGACACTGAAGCTTTCTTT.

This rearrangement joins TRBV5-1 to TRBJ2-3, with 8 bases that match TRBD1. The CDR3 spans 15 residues. V gave up 7 bases and J gave up 4 bases; unmatched junction bases: 11. The V gene's germline CDR1 is SGHRS and CDR2 YFSETQ. CDR3: CASHFVAGGSDTQYF. CDR3 in DNA: TGCGCCAGCCACTTTGTGGCAGGGGGCTCAGATACGCAGTATTTT.

This clone was seen a single time. The genes are TRBV5-5 and TRBJ2-6; unclear D gene. The CDR3 extends over 16 amino acids. Trimming pared 4 bases from V and 0 bases from J, leaving 11 bases between. CDR1 is SGHKS, CDR2 YYEKEE, per germline (reference sequence). In DNA, the CDR3 is TGTGCCAGCAGCCTTACGTGGCTCTCTGGGGCCAACGTCCTGACTTTC. This codes for CASSLTWLSGANVLTF.

The rearrangement joins TRBV4-1 to TRBJ1-6; D unresolved. V shed 0 bases and J shed 0 bases, with 9 bases lying between them. The CDR3 sequence is 17 residues long. Per germline, CDR1 MGHRA and CDR2 YSYEKL. The CDR3 reads CASSQDHTSSYNSPLHF. CDR3 sequence (DNA): TGCGCCAGCAGCCAAGATCACACGAGCTCCTATAATTCACCCCTCCACTTT.

The V call is TRBV25-1, the J call TRBJ1-2; no clear D. CDR3 length: 11 residues. Trimming took off 4 bases at V and 4 bases at J, with 4 bases between the two ends. Germline CDR1 and CDR2: MGHDK and SYGVNS. Written as DNA, the CDR3 is TGTGCCAGCAGTGGCTTCTATGGCTACACCTTC. It codes for CASSGFYGYTF.

The V call is TRBV7-9, the J call TRBJ1-1; TRBD1 matches at 9 bases. Germline V gives CDR1 SEHNR, CDR2 FQNEAQ (reference sequence). The CDR3 has 15 residues. After removal of 5 bases from V and 4 bases from J, the junction contained 8 bases not matched to a gene. This CDR3 reads CASSPGTGMGTEAFF. The DNA of the CDR3 is TGTGCCAGCAGCCCCGGGACAGGGATGGGCACTGAAGCTTTCTTT.

The gene calls are TRBV4-3 and TRBJ1-2; 7 bases match TRBD1. This CDR3 comprises 15 residues. Per the germline V gene, CDR1 is LGHNA and CDR2 is YSLEER. The junction had 11 bases not matched to a gene; V was cut back by 3 bases and J by 7 bases. In nucleotides, the CDR3 is TGCGCCAGCAGCCACACCGACAGGGATCTTAGTGGCTACACCTTC. Its translation: CASSHTDRDLSGYTF.

V is TRBV28 and J is TRBJ1-1; D is possibly TRBD1 (5 bases). From germline, CDR1 is MDHEN and CDR2 SYDVKM. V shed 6 bases and J shed 1 base, with 21 bases lying between them. The CDR3 loop spans 17 amino acids. CDR3 nucleotides: TGTGCCAGCAGCCCCTGGAGTGCCGGGGCGGAGAACACTGAAGCTTTCTTT. It is translated as CASSPWSAGAENTEAFF.

The V and J genes are TRBV11-2 and TRBJ1-5; D uncertain. With 5 bases removed from V and 5 bases from J, the gap between germline ends came to 7 bases. This CDR3 spans 12 amino acids. Per germline, CDR1 SGHAT and CDR2 FQNNGV. The CDR3 is CASSLPDQPQHF. The DNA for the CDR3 is TGTGCCAGCAGCCTACCCGATCAGCCCCAGCATTTT.

The chain has TRBV7-8 and TRBJ1-5; tentatively, D is TRBD1 (6 bases). The germline gives CDR1 SGHVS, CDR2 FQNEAQ. The CDR3 has 18 amino acids. Trimming stripped 5 bases from V and 3 bases from J, with 23 bases between. The CDR3: CASSPNREGGIINQPQHF. CDR3 DNA: TGTGCCAGCAGCCCTAACAGGGAGGGGGGTATTATCAATCAGCCCCAGCATTTT. The full variable domain, completed using reference TRBV7-8 and TRBJ1-5, is GAGVSQSPRYKVAKRGQDVALRCDPISGHVSLFWYQQALGQGPEFLTYFQNEAQLDKSGLPSDRFFAERPEGSVSTLKIQRTQQEDSAVYLCASSPNREGGIINQPQHFGDGTRLSIL.

The V gene is TRBV19, the J gene TRBJ2-4, with D maybe TRBD2 (6 bases). Germline V CDR1 and CDR2: LNHDA, SQIVND (reference sequence). Deletions cut 6 bases from V and 8 bases from J, with 20 bases between. The CDR3 spans 15 residues. CDR3 protein: CASSSPLRGIDIQYF. The CDR3 DNA sequence: TGTGCCAGTAGCAGCCCCCTGCGCGGGATAGACATTCAGTACTTC.

The chain couples TRBV7-2 to TRBJ1-6; D not resolved. Germline V CDR1 and CDR2: SGHTA, FQGNSA. The CDR3 consists of 13 residues. With 5 bases removed from V and 0 bases from J, the gap between germline ends came to 2 bases. In DNA, the CDR3 is TGTGCCAGCAGCAGCTCCTATAATTCACCCCTCCACTTT. It translates to CASSSSYNSPLHF.

This chain links TRBV4-3 with TRBJ2-1; TRBD2 matches 8 bases. Trimming at V came to 3 bases and at J to 4 bases, leaving 5 bases not matched to a gene. The CDR3 totals 15 residues. Germline V gene lookup returns CDR1 LGHNA and CDR2 YSLEER. CDR3 sequence: CASSHTAGAYNEQFF. The CDR3 nucleotides read TGCGCCAGCAGCCATACAGCGGGAGCTTACAATGAGCAGTTCTTC.

The CDR3 coding sequence is TGTGCCAGCAGTCCCGGATACTACGAGCAGTACTTC. Translating gives CASSPGYYEQYF. The V gene is TRBV27, the J gene TRBJ2-7; no clear D gene. Trimming left V 5 bases short and J 3 bases short, with 8 bases between. The germline V gene encodes CDR1 MNHEY and CDR2 SMNVEV (reference sequence). The length of the CDR3 is 12 residues.

This chain uses TRBV7-3 with TRBJ1-5; 9 bases agree with TRBD1. V was pared by 5 bases and J by 2 bases, with 16 bases of the junction left unmatched. CDR3 length equals 19 residues. Looked up from germline, CDR1 is SGHTA and CDR2 is FQGTGA. The CDR3 region has the DNA TGTGCCAGCAGCCTATATGGGGACAGGGAACTGTATGGCAATCAGCCCCAGCATTTT. Protein: CASSLYGDRELYGNQPQHF.